This T cell receptor (beta chain) was recovered during a study of T cell responses to AZD1222 COVID-19 vaccine. Study context: Investigators merged groups given second doses at roughly 4 or roughly 12 weeks.

Study conclusions and caveats: Elevations in Spike-specific TCR breadth and depth followed administration of two AZD1222 doses. Variant regions that are unmutated are reportedly the target of nearly half of spike-specific TCRs. Donor demographics were predominantly white British with a female majority; clonal diversity may be underestimated.

This CDR3 has 13 amino acids. Between the trimmed V and J ends, which lost 6 bases and 4 bases, there was a span of 15 bases. Germline CDR1 reads SQVTM; CDR2 reads ANQGSEA. Concerning this clone: Its specificity is unknown.

Clones were read by immunoSEQ multiplex PCR, and TCRdb kept only the in-frame ones, dropping some. The sample yields about 130,000 clones, 89% seen once. The J gene is TRBJ1-1, the V gene TRBV29-1; D uncertain. The source is an adult in good health. Material: peripheral blood, obtained on day 0 of AZD1222 vaccination. The CDR3 DNA reads TGCAGCGTCAGCACTTTAGCGGGCACTGAAGCTTTCTTT. Its protein is CSVSTLAGTEAFF. Full variable domain (outside the CDR3, taken from reference TRBV29-1 and TRBJ1-1): SAVISQKPSRDICQRGTSLTIQCQVDSQVTMMFWYRQQPGQSLTLIATANQGSEATYESGFVIDKFPISRPNLTFSTLTVSNMSPEDSSIYLCSVSTLAGTEAFFGQGTRLTVV.